This is a list of T cell receptor beta chains from one sample in a study of T-cell memory formation after mild COVID-19. TCRdb re-called the 5' RACE reads with MiXCR, one entry per CDR3 protein. The sample holds around 250,000 distinct CDR3 sequences; under 20% are singletons and the top ten take 20% to 25%. Source material: PBMCs or a T cell subset sorted from them (not recorded which). The origin of the receptors is a man aged 18 to 35 who had mild COVID-19 (a few samples of this study predate the infection). Cell type and time point are not known. Each CDR3 is given without its conserved first and last residue. Clone size is shown for a subset of rows, as once, few, many or a class of expanded clone.

j_gene	v_gene	abundance	CDR3aa
TRBJ2-7	TRBV10-3	.	AIGAGGPSYEQY
TRBJ2-7	TRBV7-6	many	ASSPLLTSGGSYEQY
TRBJ1-1	TRBV27	few	ASRKGHTTEAF
TRBJ1-3	TRBV7-9	.	ASSPGLGTGNTIY
TRBJ1-2	TRBV9	few	ASSVTGGSGYT
TRBJ2-3	TRBV7-3	.	ASAAGGTDTQY
TRBJ1-5	TRBV7-2	.	ASSSETGYQPQH
TRBJ1-1	TRBV7-2	.	ASSLSASMRTEAF
TRBJ2-2	TRBV29-1	many	SVTGGTGELF
TRBJ2-3	TRBV5-1	few	ASSLTFAAPSADTQY
TRBJ2-2	TRBV7-3	.	ASSLSYSPNTGELF
TRBJ1-1	TRBV12-3/TRBV12-4	few	ASGRGGTAAF
TRBJ1-1	TRBV6-6	few	ASSTGGRGVPEAF
TRBJ1-3	TRBV29-1	few	SVGGAVSGNTIY
TRBJ2-3	TRBV20-1	many	SAGRAGQGTDTQY
TRBJ2-3	TRBV7-2	.	AKAPLRTAKMRQY
TRBJ1-5	TRBV5-6	few	ASSAWTGVSNQPQH
TRBJ2-5	TRBV7-9	.	ASSPEGGETQY
TRBJ2-5	TRBV7-8	.	ASSLNREETQY
TRBJ1-5	TRBV15	few	ATTRDREGKPQH
TRBJ1-1	TRBV9	few	ASSVDPTGIMNTEAF
TRBJ1-2	TRBV28	few	ASRFPPGTGLGLMGNYGYT
TRBJ2-7	TRBV12-3/TRBV12-4	.	ASSLGLVYEQY
TRBJ1-2	TRBV5-6	.	ASSLRQGAHYYGYT
TRBJ2-3	TRBV7-3	.	ASSPDSSDTQY
TRBJ1-1	TRBV20-1	many	SAAQVDTEAF
TRBJ2-4	TRBV27	few	ASSPTGRNIQY
TRBJ1-5	TRBV4-1	few	ASSQAGLNQPQH
TRBJ2-3	TRBV6-6	.	ADAPARDTQY
TRBJ2-3	TRBV7-2	few	ASSRDRGRGTQY
TRBJ2-3	TRBV29-1	few	SVASTDTQY